A selection of T cell receptor beta chains follows, all from one sample in a study of blood T cell repertoires in COVID-19. The assay was immunoSEQ multiplex PCR, and TCRdb's table has in-frame clones only and misses some. This sample has around 56,000 clones; approximately 89% occur once, and the top ten carry around 6.9%. Material: peripheral blood. These TCRs come from a man in his 60s with active or convalescent COVID-19. Both conserved end residues are part of each CDR3. The D gene is left open where the match is weak. Expanded clones get a size class; other rows say once, few or many, or leave the size out.

clone size	V gene	J gene	D gene	CDR3 protein	CDR3 DNA
-	TRBV5-1	TRBJ1-5	-	CASSSGGSNQPQHF	TGCGCCAGCAGTTCGGGGGGGAGCAATCAGCCCCAGCATTTT
-	TRBV21-1	TRBJ2-7	-	CASSSKTSGLGYYEQYF	TGTGCCAGCAGCTCTAAGACCTCGGGACTAGGTTACTACGAGCAGTACTTC
-	TRBV5-1	TRBJ1-1	TRBD1	CASSLGQGEEAFF	TGCGCCAGCAGCCTCGGACAGGGGGAAGAAGCTTTCTTT
-	TRBV3-1/TRBV3-2	TRBJ1-5	-	CASSQESDSRQPQHF	TGTGCCAGCAGCCAAGAATCGGACTCTAGACAGCCCCAGCATTTT
-	TRBV19	TRBJ1-1	TRBD1	CATKEDRGQNTEAFF	TGTGCCACCAAAGAGGACAGGGGGCAGAACACTGAAGCTTTCTTT
-	TRBV6-6	TRBJ1-2	-	CASSPGQGGYTF	TGTGCCAGCAGCCCAGGGCAAGGAGGCTACACCTTC
-	TRBV5-4	TRBJ1-3	-	CASSLAVSSGNTIYF	TGTGCCAGCAGCTTGGCGGTTAGCTCTGGAAACACCATATATTTT
-	TRBV14	TRBJ1-6	TRBD1	CASSHGQGFYNSPLHF	TGTGCCAGCAGCCACGGACAGGGATTCTATAATTCACCCCTCCACTTT
-	TRBV2	TRBJ2-7	TRBD1	CASSDGGQGYEQYF	TGTGCCAGCAGTGACGGAGGACAGGGCTACGAGCAGTACTTC
once	TRBV16	TRBJ1-5	TRBD1	CASSQQGGNQPQHF	TGTGCCAGCAGCCAACAGGGGGGCAATCAGCCCCAGCATTTT